Detailed here is one T cell receptor beta chain. Its specificity is not known. This record comes from a study of regulatory T cells in long-lasting Graves disease. Study conclusions and caveats: Persistent disease preferred TRBV28, TRBJ1-2 and TRBJ2-5; new disease, TRBV20-1 and TRBJ2-1. Those with persistent disease had in common more public clonotypes (roughly 3,000) than new patients (roughly 970).

Time point defined: newly diagnosed GD, antithyroid drugs for less than 3 months. From RNA extracted from PBMCs, the TCR library was made. The patient group derived from an endocrinology department in Xi'an, China. Sequencing libraries for TCR beta were prepared with iRepertoire HTBI primers and Arm-PCR of CDR3 regions. In TCRdb, the multiplex PCR reads were re-called with MiXCR into one record per CDR3 protein. Of 250,000 to 300,000 distinct CDR3 sequences listed, under 20% are singletons. CDR3 length: 16 amino acids. Germline CDR1 DFQATT, CDR2 SNEGSKA (reference sequence). Trimming cost V 0 bases and J 4 bases, with 15 bases left between them. The same data also went into a second study, on T cells in Graves' hyperthyroidism and ophthalmopathy. That study reports: Blood also contained most expanded thyroid clonotypes above 0.001.

The sequence came from a woman in her 30s with Graves disease. The gene calls are TRBV20-1 and TRBJ2-2; possible D gene TRBD2, 5 bases. Sample: peripheral blood mononuclear cells (PBMCs), taken at new diagnosis, from a patient treated with antithyroid drugs. CDR3 bases: TGCAGTGCTAGAGATAGGTCGAGGGTTGGCACCGGGGAGCTGTTTTTT. Encoded protein: CSARDRSRVGTGELFF.